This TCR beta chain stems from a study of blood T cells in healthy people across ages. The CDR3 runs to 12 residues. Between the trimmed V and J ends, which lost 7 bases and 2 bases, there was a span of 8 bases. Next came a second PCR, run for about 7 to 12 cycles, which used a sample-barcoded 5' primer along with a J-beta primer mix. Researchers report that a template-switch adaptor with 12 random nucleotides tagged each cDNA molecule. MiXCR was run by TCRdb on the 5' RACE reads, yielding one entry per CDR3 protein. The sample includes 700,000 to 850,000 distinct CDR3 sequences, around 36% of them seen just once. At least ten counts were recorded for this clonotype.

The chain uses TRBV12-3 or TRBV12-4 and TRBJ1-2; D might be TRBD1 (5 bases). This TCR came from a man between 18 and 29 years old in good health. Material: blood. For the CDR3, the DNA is TGTGCCAGCAACGGGGGGAACTATGGCTACACCTTC. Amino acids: CASNGGNYGYTF.